Below, 5 T cell receptor beta chains from the same sample are listed, as sequenced in a study of T cell clonality in common variable immunodeficiency. Using immunoSEQ multiplex PCR, the repertoire was profiled, and TCRdb retains in-frame clones only, with some absent. The repertoire shows 35,000 to 55,000 clones, none seen only once; the top ten take 0.68%. The source material was peripheral blood mononuclear cells. The receptors were gathered from a person between 18 and 69 years old in good health.

This clone was seen repeatedly, ten times or more. The read falls 3 residues short of the CDR3 end, and the missing part is taken from the germline J gene. V and J are TRBV5-5 and TRBJ1-2; 8 positions agree with TRBD1. The CDR3 length is 15 residues. Trimming took 4 bases from V and 4 from J; bases not matched to a gene: 9. Germline V lookup: CDR1 SGHKS, CDR2 YYEKEE (reference sequence). The CDR3 DNA, read in part, is TGTGCCAGCAGCCACACCGGACAGGGATTCTATGGC. Its protein is CASSHTGQGFYG. The whole CDR3 reads CASSHTGQGFYGYTF.

This clone came up many times. With the read ending 3 residues before the CDR3 end, the germline J gene is used to fill in that end. The V gene is TRBV29-1, the J gene TRBJ1-1; D uncertain. Trimming shortened V by 3 bases and J by 0 bases, and 17 bases separated the two germline ends. CDR1 is SQVTM, CDR2 ANQGSEA, per germline. This CDR3 has 16 residues. CDR3: CSVDTPSYDLNTEAFF. The CDR3 bases that were read are TGCAGCGTTGATACTCCCTCGTATGATTTGAACACTGAA.

This clone was recorded many times. The DNA ends 3 residues before the CDR3 does, and the rest of the CDR3 is filled in from the germline J gene. This chain connects TRBV29-1 to TRBJ1-2; D may be TRBD1 (6 bases). Germline values: CDR1 SQVTM, CDR2 ANQGSEA. The CDR3 length is 12 residues. The CDR3 reads CSVEVGGQGYTF. The covered CDR3 bases are TGCAGCGTTGAAGTGGGGGGGCAAGGC.

This clone was seen ten or more times. From the germline J gene comes the end of the CDR3, since the read stops 3 residues before it. The J gene is TRBJ1-4, the V gene TRBV12-3 or TRBV12-4; TRBD1 matches at 10 bases. Trimming at V came to 2 bases and at J to 7 bases, leaving 10 bases not matched to a gene. The length of the CDR3 is 17 residues. The CDR3 protein is CASSLSFRDRGGEKLFF. Incomplete CDR3 DNA: TGTGCCAGCAGTTTATCGTTTAGGGACAGGGGAGGTGAAAAA.

This clone was detected a few times. The CDR3 extends 3 residues past the end of the read, so its final part is completed from the germline J gene. The chain uses TRBV2 and TRBJ1-5, with unresolved D. This CDR3 spans 14 amino acids. Deletions cut 1 base from V and 1 base from J, with 5 bases between. Germline-derived CDR1 and CDR2 are SNHLY and FYNNEI. The sequenced part of the CDR3 DNA is TGTGCCAGCAGTGAAGGGGCCAGCAATCAGCCC. It codes for CASSEGASNQP. The full CDR3 sequence reads CASSEGASNQPQHF.